The T cell receptor (beta chain) described here comes from a study of cytomegalovirus exposure and HLA in healthy donors. General observations from the study: 150 to 200 TCR beta chains were listed as cytomegalovirus-associated. Accounts indicate the classifier identified cytomegalovirus status with strong specificity and sensitivity.

Produced via immunoSEQ multiplex PCR; TCRdb's table is partial and in-frame only. The sample lists about 130,000 clones; around four fifths were seen once. Concerning this clone: The antigen is not known.

The sequence was obtained from a man under 40 in good health and CMV-seropositive. Sample: PBMCs.

The CDR3: CASSITGTGDYGYTF. As DNA, the CDR3 is TGTGCCAGTAGTATAACCGGGACAGGCGACTATGGCTACACCTTC. The chain joins TRBV19 to TRBJ1-2; 8 bases agree with TRBD1. This CDR3 is 15 amino acids long. CDR1 is LNHDA and CDR2 is SQIVND in the germline V gene (reference sequence). J gave up 3 bases and V 2 bases, and 5 bases lay outside the gene matches.